This T cell receptor (beta chain) is drawn from a study of cytotoxic CD8 clonotypes in ibrutinib-treated CLL. Notes on this clone: As yet, its antigen is unknown.

The CDR3 sequence is 13 residues long. The germline gives CDR1 SGHRS, CDR2 YFSETQ. V was trimmed by 4 bases and J by 4 bases, leaving 9 bases between them. Sequencing was performed with immunoSEQ multiplex PCR; in TCRdb, only in-frame clones are kept and a portion is missing. The sample has over 120,000 clones; around 82% are singletons. Study-wide findings and caveats: Relative to age-matched healthy donors, clonality at baseline was higher, and it tracked circulating CD8+ T-cell counts.

The V and J genes are TRBV5-1 and TRBJ1-3, with D unresolved. Source: PBMCs, taken after 36 months of ibrutinib treatment. The origin of this receptor is a human donor with chronic lymphocytic leukemia. CDR3 loop: CASSPRAGNTIYF. CDR3 in DNA: TGCGCCAGCAGCCCGCGCGCGGGAAACACCATATATTTT.